The 6 T cell receptor beta chains below all came from one sample that was sequenced in a study of T cells in Graves' hyperthyroidism and ophthalmopathy (dated by TCRdb to about 2019). The library relied on multiplex PCR. Sequenced using an Illumina HiSeq 2000. TCR beta CDR3 regions were amplified from RNA transcripts. For the first round of RT-PCR on the TCR CDR3, the HTBI primer set was used together with the Qiagen OneStep RT-PCR kit. TCRdb ran its own pipeline on the public reads, namely fastp trimming at Q25 and MiXCR clone calling, and kept in-frame beta chains. Rows matching on CDR3 protein sequence are summarized as one entry with the most common DNA and genes. Here the sample has roughly 260,000 distinct CDR3 sequences; roughly 15% occur a single time. The ten largest clones take up 10% to 15% of the sample. Sequenced sample: blood. The source is a woman aged 40 to 50 with Graves' hyperthyroidism that later progressed to Graves' ophthalmopathy.

This clonotype was counted at least ten times. The rearrangement uses TRBV28 and TRBJ2-1; D perhaps matches TRBD2 (7 bases). With 4 bases removed from V and 4 bases from J, the gap between germline ends came to 20 bases. Germline assignment: CDR1 MDHEN and CDR2 SYDVKM. The CDR3 totals 17 residues. The CDR3 protein is CASSSLGLGGGYNEQFF. The CDR3 DNA follows: TGTGCCAGCAGTTCGCTTGGACTAGGGGGGGGATACAATGAGCAGTTCTTC.

In this sample, this clonotype turned up many times. The genes are TRBV20-1 and TRBJ2-7; a possible D gene is TRBD1 (6 bases). The V gene's germline CDR1 is DFQATT and CDR2 SNEGSKA (reference sequence). CDR3 length: 14 amino acids. Between the trimmed V and J ends, which lost 1 base and 1 base, there was a span of 11 bases. The CDR3 DNA is TGCAGTGCTAGAGCCCTGACAGGATCCTACGAGCAGTACTTC. Its translation is CSARALTGSYEQYF.

This clonotype was counted at least ten times. This chain connects TRBV19 to TRBJ2-2; the D gene could be TRBD1 or TRBD2 (5 bases each). This CDR3 region has 14 residues. Trimming stripped 3 bases from V and 3 bases from J, with 8 bases between. Germline CDR1 reads LNHDA; CDR2 reads SQIVND (reference sequence). The DNA for the CDR3 is TGTGCCAGTAGTATGCGAGGGGACACCGGGGAGCTGTTTTTT. Protein product: CASSMRGDTGELFF. Combining the CDR3 with reference TRBV19 and TRBJ2-2 gives the whole variable domain DGGITQSPKYLFRKEGQNVTLSCEQNLNHDAMYWYRQDPGQGLRLIYYSQIVNDFQKGDIAEGYSVSREKKESFPLTVTSAQKNPTAFYLCASSMRGDTGELFFGEGSRLTVL.

This clonotype was observed a handful of times. CDR3 in amino acids: CASSFAPGHNSPLHF. CDR3 nucleotides: TGCGCCAGCAGCTTCGCTCCCGGCCATAATTCACCCCTCCACTTT. The chain recombines TRBV5-1 with TRBJ1-6; no definite D call. Germline CDR1 and CDR2: SGHRS and YFSETQ. V was pared by 2 bases and J by 5 bases, with 11 bases between. The CDR3 has 15 residues.

Many counts were recorded for this clonotype. The CDR3, as DNA: TGTGCCAGCAGTGCCGGACATGTGAACACTGAAGCTTTCTTT. This translates into CASSAGHVNTEAFF. V and J are TRBV6-2 or TRBV6-3 and TRBJ1-1; possible D gene TRBD1, 5 bases. The germline V and J ends were trimmed by 5 bases and 0 bases, with 10 bases remaining between them. Germline V gene lookup returns CDR1 MNHEY and CDR2 SVGEGT. CDR3 size: 14 residues.

On this clonotype itself: A read error may be the cause here, since a much bigger clone is one base away. This chain connects TRBV3-1 to TRBJ1-3; D ambiguous. The CDR3 has 14 amino acids. CDR1 and CDR2 from the germline V gene are LGHDT and YNNKEL (reference sequence). CDR3 nucleotides: TGTGCCAGCAGCCAAGTCGACGTGGGAAGCACCATATATTTT. Translation: CASSQVDVGSTIYF.